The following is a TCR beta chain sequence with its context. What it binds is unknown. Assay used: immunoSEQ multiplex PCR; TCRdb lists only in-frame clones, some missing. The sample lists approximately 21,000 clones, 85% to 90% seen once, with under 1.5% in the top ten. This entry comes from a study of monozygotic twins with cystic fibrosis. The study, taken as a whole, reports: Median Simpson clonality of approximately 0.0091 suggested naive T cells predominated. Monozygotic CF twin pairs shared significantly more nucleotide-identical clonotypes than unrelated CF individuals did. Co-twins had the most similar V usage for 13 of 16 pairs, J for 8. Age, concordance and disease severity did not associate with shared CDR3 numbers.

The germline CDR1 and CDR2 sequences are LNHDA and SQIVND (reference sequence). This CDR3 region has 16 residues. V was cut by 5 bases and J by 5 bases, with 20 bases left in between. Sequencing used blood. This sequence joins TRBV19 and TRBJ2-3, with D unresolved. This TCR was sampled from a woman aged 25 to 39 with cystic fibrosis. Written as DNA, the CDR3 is TGTGCCAGTAGTCCCGGGCGCCTTCTCGAAGGAGATACGCAGTATTTT. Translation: CASSPGRLLEGDTQYF.